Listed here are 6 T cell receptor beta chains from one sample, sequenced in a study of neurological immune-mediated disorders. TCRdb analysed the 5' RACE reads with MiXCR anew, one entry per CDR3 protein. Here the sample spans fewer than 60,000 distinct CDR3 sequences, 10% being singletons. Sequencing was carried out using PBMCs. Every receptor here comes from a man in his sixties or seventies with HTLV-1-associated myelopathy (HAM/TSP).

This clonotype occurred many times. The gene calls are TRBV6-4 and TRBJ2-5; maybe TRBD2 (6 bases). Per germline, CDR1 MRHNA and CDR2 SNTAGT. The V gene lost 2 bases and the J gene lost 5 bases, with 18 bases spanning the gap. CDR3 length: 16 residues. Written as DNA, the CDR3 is TGTGCCAGCAGTGACCCCCACGGCGGGGTACGGGAGACCCAGTACTTC. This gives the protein CASSDPHGGVRETQYF.

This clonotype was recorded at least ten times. The DNA of the CDR3 is TGTGCCAGCAGCTTACCGGGAGGCGAGCAGTACTTC. It codes for CASSLPGGEQYF. The rearrangement links TRBV7-8 to TRBJ2-7, with TRBD2 identical over 7 bases. The CDR3 length is 12 residues. CDR1 and CDR2 (germline): SGHVS, FQNEAQ. V shed 2 bases, J shed 6 bases, and the junction held 1 base outside the gene matches.

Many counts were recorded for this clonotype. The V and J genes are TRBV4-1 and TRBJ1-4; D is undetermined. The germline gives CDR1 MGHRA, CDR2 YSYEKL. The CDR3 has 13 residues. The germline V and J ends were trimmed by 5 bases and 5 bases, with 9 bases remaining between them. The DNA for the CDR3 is TGCGCCAGCAGCAAGAGGGTAAATGAAAAACTGTTTTTT. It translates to CASSKRVNEKLFF.

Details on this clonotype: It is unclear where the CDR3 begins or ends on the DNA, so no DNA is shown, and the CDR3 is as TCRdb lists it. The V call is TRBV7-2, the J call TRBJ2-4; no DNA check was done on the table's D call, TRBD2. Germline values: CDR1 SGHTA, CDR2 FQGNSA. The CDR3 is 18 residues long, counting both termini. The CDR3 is CASSFYICSARLANIQYF.

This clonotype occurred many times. The CDR3 region is CASSLTGGPTYEQYF. The CDR3 DNA is TGTGCCAGCAGCTTAACAGGGGGCCCCACCTACGAGCAGTACTTC. This chain joins TRBV7-2 and TRBJ2-7, with 9 bases lining up with TRBD1. The germline CDR1 and CDR2 sequences are SGHTA and FQGNSA. The CDR3 has 15 amino acids. J lost 2 bases, V lost 2 bases, and 4 bases had no gene match.

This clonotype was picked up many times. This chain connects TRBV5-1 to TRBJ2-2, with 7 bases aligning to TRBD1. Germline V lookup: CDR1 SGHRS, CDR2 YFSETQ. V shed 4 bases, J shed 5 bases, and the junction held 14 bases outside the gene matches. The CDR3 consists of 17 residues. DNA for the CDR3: TGCGCCAGCAGCCGTGGCTCCGGGACAGTGATAACCGGGGAGCTGTTTTTT. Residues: CASSRGSGTVITGELFF.